A single sample gave rise to the 4 T cell receptor beta chains below, sequenced in a study of blood T cells in healthy people across ages. The authors ran a second PCR of roughly 6 to 12 cycles using a sample-barcoded 5' primer and a J-beta primer mix. TCRdb ran MiXCR on the 5' RACE reads and lists one entry per CDR3 protein. In the table there are over a million distinct CDR3 sequences, 59% of which are singletons. The material sequenced was blood. The receptors here all came from a man aged 18 to 30 in good health.

CDR3 residues: CAVQLAGTYEQYF. CDR3 DNA sequence: TGTGCCGTCCAACTAGCGGGGACCTACGAGCAGTACTTC. The chain combines TRBV6-6 with TRBJ2-7; TRBD2 aligns across 10 bases. The CDR3 loop spans 13 amino acids. Germline-derived CDR1 and CDR2 are MNHNY and SVGAGI (reference sequence). The V segment lost 11 bases and the J segment 2 bases; nucleotides outside the gene matches: 6.

This clonotype was seen repeatedly, ten times or more. V and J are TRBV29-1 and TRBJ2-7; D not resolved. The CDR3 contains 14 residues. CDR1 SQVTM and CDR2 ANQGSEA come from the germline V gene. V was trimmed by 2 bases and J by 1 base, leaving 12 bases between them. Here the CDR3 reads CSVESAQDSYEQYF. In nucleotides, the CDR3 is TGCAGCGTTGAATCGGCGCAGGATTCCTACGAGCAGTACTTC.

The genes are TRBV27 and TRBJ2-7; a possible D gene is TRBD2 (6 bases). Trimming removed 0 bases from V and 0 bases from J, with 15 bases in between. CDR3 size: 17 residues. Germline loops: CDR1 MNHEY, CDR2 SMNVEV (reference sequence). This CDR3 reads CASSLSQRDFYSYEQYF. The CDR3 nucleotides read TGTGCCAGCAGTTTATCCCAGAGGGACTTCTACTCCTACGAGCAGTACTTC.

In nucleotides, the CDR3 is TGCAGTGCTAGCGGAGCCAGGCGAGGGGAGACCCAGTTCTTC. This codes for CSASGARRGETQFF. The chain uses TRBV20-1 and TRBJ2-5; D could derive from TRBD1 or TRBD2 (5 bases each). The DNA end favors TRBJ2-1, so the J call may be wrong. The CDR3 loop spans 14 amino acids. Germline assignment: CDR1 DFQATT and CDR2 SNEGSKA (reference sequence).